The 12 T cell receptor beta chains given below trace back to one sample, sequenced in a study of T cell repertoires in cytomegalovirus infection. MiXCR, applied by TCRdb to the reads, yields one record per CDR3 protein. The sample comprises 130,000 or so distinct CDR3 sequences, roughly 6% of which are singletons, and around 17% rests with the top ten. The specimen was PBMCs. Receptors were obtained from a human donor in good health (CMV status not recorded). Some clones in this sample may be carry-over from other donors' samples.

Ten or more counts support this clonotype. The rearrangement uses TRBV28 and TRBJ2-7; D ambiguous. Trimming shortened V by 4 bases and J by 9 bases, and 7 bases separated the two germline ends. CDR1 is MDHEN, CDR2 SYDVKM, per germline. The CDR3 is made up of 10 amino acids. The CDR3 reads CASSSAVQYF. The DNA of the CDR3 is TGTGCCAGCAGTTCGGCGGTGCAGTACTTC.

In its sample, this clonotype was seen many times. The V and J genes are TRBV7-2 and TRBJ1-5; no reliable D call. CDR3 length equals 13 residues. Per germline, CDR1 SGHTA and CDR2 FQGNSA. Between the trimmed V and J ends, which lost 2 bases and 5 bases, there was a span of 7 bases. The CDR3 coding sequence is TGTGCCAGCAGCTTAAGCAGGTATCAGCCCCAGCATTTT. Its protein is CASSLSRYQPQHF.

In its sample, this clonotype was seen many times. The gene calls are TRBV10-3 and TRBJ1-1; D uncertain. CDR3 size: 11 residues. The V and J ends lost 6 bases and 1 base respectively, with 3 bases between them. The germline V gene encodes CDR1 ENHRY and CDR2 SYGVKD. CDR3 sequence reads: CAIRQNTEAFF. DNA of the CDR3: TGTGCCATCAGACAGAACACTGAAGCTTTCTTT.

This clonotype occurred a few times. The rearrangement uses TRBV12-3 or TRBV12-4 and TRBJ1-6; 7 bases agree with TRBD1. The CDR3 contains 15 residues. Trimming cost V 3 bases and J 7 bases; bases outside gene matches: 6. Written as DNA, the CDR3 is TGTGCCAGCAGTTTGCGGGACAGTAAAAATTCACCCCTCCACTTT. It specifies CASSLRDSKNSPLHF.

The sample holds many counts of this clonotype. The chain links TRBV27 to TRBJ2-1, with 8 positions matching TRBD1. This CDR3 has 15 residues. V lost 5 bases, J lost 3 bases, and 6 bases stayed unmatched. The germline gives CDR1 MNHEY, CDR2 SMNVEV (reference sequence). CDR3 bases: TGTGCCAGCAGTGAGCAGGGGGCCTTCTACAATGAGCAGTTCTTC. Amino acids: CASSEQGAFYNEQFF.

This clonotype was detected ten times or more. V gene TRBV7-6 combines with J gene TRBJ2-7; TRBD2 agrees at 13 bases. Germline values: CDR1 SGHVS, CDR2 FNYEAQ. The V and J ends lost 3 bases and 2 bases, in that order; junction bases with no gene match: 10. This CDR3 has 18 residues. Written as DNA, the CDR3 is TGTGCCAGCAGCTTCCTAGAGACTAGCGGGGGGCCTACCTACGAGCAGTACTTC. Its protein product is CASSFLETSGGPTYEQYF.

This clonotype was counted at least ten times. The chain employs TRBV7-9 and TRBJ1-4, with 7 bases identical to TRBD1. In germline, CDR1 is SEHNR, CDR2 FQNEAQ (reference sequence). CDR3 length: 16 residues. After removal of 5 bases from V and 0 bases from J, the junction contained 6 bases not matched to a gene. The CDR3 DNA reads TGTGCCAGCAGCCCTACAGGGGACCCAACTAATGAAAAACTGTTTTTT. Its protein product is CASSPTGDPTNEKLFF.

This clonotype was found many times. This chain connects TRBV20-1 to TRBJ2-4; 9 bases agree with TRBD2. CDR3 size: 16 residues. Germline V CDR1 and CDR2: DFQATT, SNEGSKA (reference sequence). V was pared by 6 bases and J by 3 bases, with 12 bases of the junction left unmatched. CDR3: CSAPSRGGLGKNIQYF. The DNA of the CDR3 is TGCAGTGCCCCATCGCGGGGGGGCCTGGGCAAAAACATTCAGTACTTC.

The sample holds many counts of this clonotype. V usage is TRBV7-2 and J usage is TRBJ1-1; a possible D gene is TRBD1 (5 bases). Trimming stripped 2 bases from V and 1 base from J, with 14 bases between. Germline V lookup: CDR1 SGHTA, CDR2 FQGNSA. The CDR3 extends over 16 amino acids. CDR3 in DNA: TGTGCCAGCAGCTTAAGGCCCGGGGCGGAGAACACTGAAGCTTTCTTT. Amino acids: CASSLRPGAENTEAFF.

This clonotype was picked up many times. This sequence joins TRBV19 and TRBJ1-1, with D uncertain. The germline V and J ends were trimmed by 5 bases and 5 bases, with 15 bases remaining between them. The CDR3 contains 14 residues. CDR1 and CDR2 from the germline V gene are LNHDA and SQIVND (reference sequence). The CDR3 spells CASSPGWTRTEAFF. CDR3 DNA sequence: TGTGCCAGTAGTCCCGGGTGGACTCGGACTGAAGCTTTCTTT.

This clonotype was seen many times. This sequence joins TRBV6-5 and TRBJ1-2; 9 bases are shared with TRBD1. Germline V gene data show CDR1 as MNHEY and CDR2 as SVGAGI. The CDR3 has 14 residues. The junction had 8 bases not matched to a gene; V was cut back by 6 bases and J by 6 bases. The CDR3 region has the DNA TGTGCCAGCAGCCGCGGACAGGGGATGGATGGCTACACCTTC. This gives the protein CASSRGQGMDGYTF.

This clonotype has a count of ten or more. The chain employs TRBV19 and TRBJ1-5; D is unclear. Germline values: CDR1 LNHDA, CDR2 SQIVND (reference sequence). CDR3 length: 15 residues. Between the trimmed V and J ends, which lost 5 bases and 2 bases, there was a span of 13 bases. Written as DNA, the CDR3 is TGTGCCAGTAGTCCAGTCAACCGTGGCAATCAGCCCCAGCATTTT. Protein sequence: CASSPVNRGNQPQHF.